The 7 T cell receptor beta chains given below trace back to one sample, sequenced in a study of high-grade serous ovarian cancer treatment subgroups (dated by TCRdb to the early 2020s). The library relied on the immunoSEQ multiplex PCR assay. This immuneACCESS table, as held by TCRdb, lists in-frame sequences with V and J called but not all clones. Of the missing ones, under half trace to an unresolved V gene in checked studies; the others have no known cause. In this sample the table shows roughly 10,000 clones, approximately 70% of which occur a single time. 3.5% to 4.5% of the sample is in the top ten clones. Tumor samples were obtained before definitive surgery or chemotherapy. Material for sequencing was tumor tissue. The source of these receptors is a human donor with high-grade serous ovarian cancer.

The gene calls are TRBV29-1 and TRBJ2-3; D gene ambiguous. The V end was cut by 4 bases, the J end by 1 base, with 9 bases between. CDR1 SQVTM and CDR2 ANQGSEA come from the germline V gene. CDR3 size: 13 residues. The CDR3 DNA reads as TGCAGCGTTGTATCGGGCGGCACAGATACGCAGTATTTT. Translating it yields CSVVSGGTDTQYF.

The V call is TRBV19, the J call TRBJ1-1; possibly TRBD1 for D (5 bases). V was clipped by 6 bases and J by 1 base, with 12 bases between them. This CDR3 spans 14 amino acids. Germline values: CDR1 LNHDA, CDR2 SQIVND (reference sequence). The CDR3 sequence: CASRGTAGNTEAFF. The DNA for the CDR3 is TGTGCCAGTAGGGGGACCGCGGGGAACACTGAAGCTTTCTTT.

This clone was seen only a few times. This sequence joins TRBV15 and TRBJ1-5; D call uncertain. Trimming took 0 bases from V and 3 from J, leaving 6 bases between them. There are 14 residues in the CDR3. The V gene's germline CDR1 is LNHNV and CDR2 YYDKDF (reference sequence). CDR3 region: CATSREQPNQPQHF. CDR3 coding DNA: TGTGCCACCAGCAGAGAGCAGCCCAATCAGCCCCAGCATTTT.

The chain carries TRBV2 and TRBJ2-6, with D perhaps TRBD2 (6 bases). Germline V gene sequence: CDR1 SNHLY, CDR2 FYNNEI. The V end was cut by 5 bases, the J end by 1 base, with 12 bases between. The CDR3 contains 16 residues. CDR3 bases: TGTGCCAGCAGTTTGGAGGGTTTTTCTGGGGCCAACGTCCTGACTTTC. It codes for CASSLEGFSGANVLTF.

This clone is medium-sized (0.01 to 0.1%). The rearrangement links TRBV6-5 to TRBJ2-7; 8 positions match TRBD1. Trimming removed 6 bases from V and 5 bases from J; junction bases left unmatched: 6. CDR3 length equals 13 residues. Germline V CDR1 and CDR2: MNHEY, SVGAGI. The CDR3 DNA sequence: TGTGCCAGCAGAAGACAGGGGTCCGACGAGCAGTACTTC. Protein sequence: CASRRQGSDEQYF.

This chain joins TRBV11-2 and TRBJ2-5, with 10 bases identical to TRBD2. V shed 2 bases and J 7 bases; nucleotides not matched to a gene: 13. The CDR3 sequence is 17 residues long. CDR1 and CDR2 (germline): SGHAT, FQNNGV. Here the CDR3 DNA reads TGTGCCAGCAGCTTATCGGGGGGGGCTAGCGGGAGATGGACCCAGTACTTC. This encodes CASSLSGGASGRWTQYF.

The chain couples TRBV11-2 to TRBJ1-1; D is undetermined. The CDR3 length is 14 residues. From germline, CDR1 is SGHAT and CDR2 FQNNGV. Trimming removed 7 bases at V and 1 base at J, with 13 bases between. The chain's CDR3 is CASMGTVKNTEAFF. The DNA of the CDR3 is TGTGCCAGCATGGGTACAGTTAAGAACACTGAAGCTTTCTTT.